Listed below are T cell receptor beta chains from one sample, sequenced in a study of T cell responses to AZD1222 COVID-19 vaccine. Profiled with immunoSEQ multiplex PCR; TCRdb holds only in-frame clones, not every one. The profile covers about 180,000 clones, with just over 85% appearing a single time and about 9.9% taken by the ten largest. This specimen consisted of peripheral blood, obtained 28 days after the second AZD1222 dose. The receptors derive from an adult who received the AZD1222 COVID-19 vaccine. Each CDR3 is given with its conserved first and last residue. The order of the fields is V gene, J gene, D gene, CDR3 protein. A D gene is named only where the DNA matches it firmly.

TRBV20-1	TRBJ2-5	NA	CSARKETQYF
TRBV7-2	TRBJ1-5	NA	CASSFRTNQPQHF
TRBV27	TRBJ2-5	TRBD2	CASSLIAGTRKETQYF
TRBV6-2/TRBV6-3	TRBJ2-7	NA	CASSYRIGESYEQYF
TRBV28	TRBJ1-2	TRBD1	CASRTGGDGYGYTF
TRBV28	TRBJ1-1	TRBD1	CASSFGQGKGEAFF
TRBV12-3/TRBV12-4	TRBJ1-3	NA	CASSFAKGNTIYF
TRBV5-6	TRBJ1-5	TRBD1	CASSHRTGYSNQPQHF
TRBV19	TRBJ2-3	TRBD1	CASSTGTVADTQYF
TRBV5-1	TRBJ1-2	TRBD1	CASSFSGGTDGYTF
TRBV6-2/TRBV6-3	TRBJ1-1	NA	CASSYLMKDSWNTEAFF
TRBV4-2	TRBJ2-5	TRBD1	CASRQGETQYF
TRBV12-3/TRBV12-4	TRBJ1-2	NA	CASSFAGIYGYTF
TRBV19	TRBJ2-2	TRBD1	CASRFAGQGLTGELFF
TRBV7-9	TRBJ2-7	TRBD1	CASSKTKGRRDRDHEQYF
TRBV12-3/TRBV12-4	TRBJ1-1	NA	CASSPGRKSEAFF
TRBV7-9	TRBJ1-6	NA	CASSLDGERSYNSPLHF
TRBV6-4	TRBJ1-6	NA	CASRREGGAGSPLHF
TRBV6-6	TRBJ2-7	NA	CASSSATGTYEQYF
TRBV12-3/TRBV12-4	TRBJ1-1	NA	CASRPQNTEAFF
TRBV6-2/TRBV6-3	TRBJ1-4	TRBD1	CASSRGTGSVDEKLFF
TRBV6-5	TRBJ2-2	NA	CASTPGTNTGELFF
TRBV19	TRBJ2-3	NA	CASRPLSTDTQYF
TRBV10-3	TRBJ2-1	NA	CAISENAGTNEQFF
TRBV11-2	TRBJ1-2	NA	CASSWGRSANYGYTF
TRBV18	TRBJ1-2	NA	CASSPKDGYGYTF
TRBV19	TRBJ1-4	NA	CASSRRSGPTNEKLFF
TRBV3-1/TRBV3-2	TRBJ2-1	TRBD2	CASSQDSSGNNEQFF
TRBV18	TRBJ2-7	NA	CASSPLGRHSYEQYF